This T cell receptor beta chain was documented in a study of T cells in Graves' hyperthyroidism and ophthalmopathy. Turning to the study itself: Upon initial diagnosis and before any treatment, peripheral blood was collected.

Study-wide findings and caveats: The majority of expanded thyroid clonotypes above 0.001 also appeared in blood.

This CDR3 has 16 residues. Germline values: CDR1 KGHSY, CDR2 FQNENV. Trimming cost V 4 bases and J 2 bases; bases outside gene matches: 5. Patients were excluded because of uncontrolled infection, other autoimmune disease, pregnancy or lactation. This clonotype was recorded many times. The antigen remains unidentified. TCR beta CDR3 regions were amplified from RNA transcripts. First-round RT-PCR with HTBI primers amplified the TCR CDR3 region. TCRdb re-analysed the multiplex PCR reads in MiXCR, keeping a single row per CDR3 protein. The sample holds some 360,000 distinct CDR3 sequences; about 15% are singletons and the top ten take approximately 11%.

Sequencing was carried out using blood. The source is a woman aged 55-70 years with Graves' hyperthyroidism. The J gene is TRBJ2-1, the V gene TRBV16, with TRBD2 matching over 10 bases. CDR3 loop: CASSPLAGATYNEQFF. As DNA, the CDR3 is TGTGCCAGCAGCCCCCTAGCGGGAGCCACCTACAATGAGCAGTTCTTC.